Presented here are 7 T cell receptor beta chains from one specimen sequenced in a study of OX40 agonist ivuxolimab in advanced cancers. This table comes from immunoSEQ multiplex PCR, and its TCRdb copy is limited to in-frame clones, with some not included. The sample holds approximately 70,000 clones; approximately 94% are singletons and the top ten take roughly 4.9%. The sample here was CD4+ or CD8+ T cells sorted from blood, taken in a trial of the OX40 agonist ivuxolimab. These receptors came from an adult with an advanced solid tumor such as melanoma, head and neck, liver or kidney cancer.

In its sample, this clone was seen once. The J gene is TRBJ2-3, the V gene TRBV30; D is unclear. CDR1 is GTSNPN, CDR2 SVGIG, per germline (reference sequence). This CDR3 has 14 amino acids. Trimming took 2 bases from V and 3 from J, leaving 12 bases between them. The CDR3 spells CAWSPPQFTDTQYF. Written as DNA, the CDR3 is TGTGCCTGGAGTCCGCCGCAATTTACAGATACGCAGTATTTT.

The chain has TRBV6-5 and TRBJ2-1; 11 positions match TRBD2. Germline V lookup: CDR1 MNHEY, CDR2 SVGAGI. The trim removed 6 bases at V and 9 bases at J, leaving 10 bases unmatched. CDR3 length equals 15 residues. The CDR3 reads CASSRTSGRVSEQFF. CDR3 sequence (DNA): TGTGCCAGCAGCCGAACTAGCGGGAGAGTTAGTGAGCAGTTCTTC.

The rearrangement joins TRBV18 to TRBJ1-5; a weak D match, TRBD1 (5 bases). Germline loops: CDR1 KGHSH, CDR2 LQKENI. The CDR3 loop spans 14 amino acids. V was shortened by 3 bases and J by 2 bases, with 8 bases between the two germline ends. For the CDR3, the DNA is TGTGCCAGCTCACCGGGGGATGGCAATCAGCCCCAGCATTTT. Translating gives CASSPGDGNQPQHF.

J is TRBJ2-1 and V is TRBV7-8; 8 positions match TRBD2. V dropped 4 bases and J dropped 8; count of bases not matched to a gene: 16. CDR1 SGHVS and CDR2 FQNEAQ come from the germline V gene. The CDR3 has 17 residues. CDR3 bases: TGTGCCAGCAGCTCGGATGCCATGGCGGGAGGTTACCATGAGCAGTTCTTC. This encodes CASSSDAMAGGYHEQFF. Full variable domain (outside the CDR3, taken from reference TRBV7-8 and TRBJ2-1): GAGVSQSPRYKVAKRGQDVALRCDPISGHVSLFWYQQALGQGPEFLTYFQNEAQLDKSGLPSDRFFAERPEGSVSTLKIQRTQQEDSAVYLCASSSDAMAGGYHEQFFGPGTRLTVL.

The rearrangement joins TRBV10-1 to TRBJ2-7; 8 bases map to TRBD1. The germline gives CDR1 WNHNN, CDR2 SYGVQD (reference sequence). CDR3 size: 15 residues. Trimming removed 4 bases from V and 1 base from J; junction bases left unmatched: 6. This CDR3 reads CASSGRTGPSYEQYF. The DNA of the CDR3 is TGCGCCAGCAGTGGCCGGACAGGGCCATCCTACGAGCAGTACTTC.

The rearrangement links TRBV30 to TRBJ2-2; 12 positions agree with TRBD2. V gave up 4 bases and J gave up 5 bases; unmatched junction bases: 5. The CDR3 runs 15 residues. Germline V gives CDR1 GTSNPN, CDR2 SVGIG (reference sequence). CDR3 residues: CAWTRTSGVTGELFF. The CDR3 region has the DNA TGTGCCTGGACCCGGACTAGCGGGGTAACCGGGGAGCTGTTTTTT.

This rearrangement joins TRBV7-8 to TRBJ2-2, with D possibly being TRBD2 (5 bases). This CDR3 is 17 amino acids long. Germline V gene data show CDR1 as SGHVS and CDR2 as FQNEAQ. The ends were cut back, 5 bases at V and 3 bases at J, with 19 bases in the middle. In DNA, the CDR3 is TGTGCCAGCAGCGCATCACTTGCTAGCAGATACACCGGGGAGCTGTTTTTT. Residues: CASSASLASRYTGELFF.